This T cell receptor beta chain appears in the sequencing data of a study of T cells in Graves' hyperthyroidism and ophthalmopathy. In the study overall: Before treatment of any kind, peripheral blood was taken at initial diagnosis.

Stable Graves' hyperthyroidism denoted no ophthalmopathy progression over 18 months. The patients, who ranged from 18 to 65 in age, presented with newly diagnosed hyperthyroidism lasting under 2 months. The study, taken as a whole, reports: Separation of ophthalmopathy from stable hyperthyroidism was achieved by a 13 V-J model.

The CDR3 runs to 16 residues. V dropped 6 bases and J dropped 4; count of bases not matched to a gene: 7. The germline gives CDR1 MNHEY, CDR2 SMNVEV (reference sequence). It was RNA transcripts that yielded the amplified TCR beta CDR3 regions. Primed by the HTBI set, a first-round RT-PCR was run on the TCR CDR3. One entry per CDR3 protein, called by TCRdb with MiXCR from the multiplex PCR reads. In the table there are about 500,000 distinct CDR3 sequences, around 14% of which are singletons. This clonotype was seen ten or more times. Its matching antigen is unknown. The TCR originated in a woman between 18 and 30 years old with Graves' hyperthyroidism. The material sequenced was blood. This rearrangement joins TRBV27 to TRBJ2-3; 13 bases are shared with TRBD2. DNA for the CDR3: TGTGCCAGCAGAGCGACTAGCGGGAGGAGCCCAGATACGCAGTATTTT. Its translation: CASRATSGRSPDTQYF.